This T cell receptor (beta chain) is from a study of blood T cell repertoires in COVID-19. Libraries were prepared by immunoSEQ multiplex PCR; TCRdb keeps only in-frame clonotypes and omits some of them. The repertoire includes over 200,000 clones, 75% to 90% of them detected once, and 2% to 3% sits in the top ten. Germline assignment: CDR1 LGHNA and CDR2 YSLEER. This CDR3 is built from 15 residues. Trimming cost V 0 bases and J 5 bases, with 13 bases left between them. V gene TRBV4-3 combines with J gene TRBJ1-2; D perhaps matches TRBD1 (5 bases). The sequenced sample was peripheral blood. The receptor was derived from a man aged 30-40 years with COVID-19, enrolled during active disease. This CDR3 reads CASSQDQGVGYGYTF. The CDR3 region has the DNA TGCGCCAGCAGCCAAGATCAAGGGGTTGGGTATGGCTACACCTTC.